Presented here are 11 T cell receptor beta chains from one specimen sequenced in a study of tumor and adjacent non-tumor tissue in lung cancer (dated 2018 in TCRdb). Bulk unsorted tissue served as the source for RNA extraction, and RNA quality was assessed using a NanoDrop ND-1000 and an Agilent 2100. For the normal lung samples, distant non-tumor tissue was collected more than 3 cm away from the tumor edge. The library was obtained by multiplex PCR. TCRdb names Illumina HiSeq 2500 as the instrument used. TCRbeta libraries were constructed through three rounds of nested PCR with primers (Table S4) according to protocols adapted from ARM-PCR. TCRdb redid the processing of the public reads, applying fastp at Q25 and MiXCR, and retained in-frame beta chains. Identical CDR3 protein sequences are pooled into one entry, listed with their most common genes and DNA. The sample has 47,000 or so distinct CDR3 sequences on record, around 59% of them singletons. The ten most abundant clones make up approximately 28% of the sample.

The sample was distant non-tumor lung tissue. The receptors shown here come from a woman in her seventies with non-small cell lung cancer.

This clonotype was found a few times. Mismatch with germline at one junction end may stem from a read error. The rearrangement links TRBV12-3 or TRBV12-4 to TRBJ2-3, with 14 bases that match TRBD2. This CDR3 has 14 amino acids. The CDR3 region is CASGTSGSTDTQYF. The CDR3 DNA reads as TGTGCCAGCGGGACTAGCGGGAGTACAGATACGCAATATTTT.

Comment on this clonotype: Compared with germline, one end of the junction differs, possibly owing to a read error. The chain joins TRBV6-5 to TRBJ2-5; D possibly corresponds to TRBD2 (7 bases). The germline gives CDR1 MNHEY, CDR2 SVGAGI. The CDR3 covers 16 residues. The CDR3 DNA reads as TGTGCCAGCGGTTATTCGCTGGGGGAGGGGGAAGAGACCCAGTACTTC. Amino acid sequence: CASGYSLGEGEETQYF.

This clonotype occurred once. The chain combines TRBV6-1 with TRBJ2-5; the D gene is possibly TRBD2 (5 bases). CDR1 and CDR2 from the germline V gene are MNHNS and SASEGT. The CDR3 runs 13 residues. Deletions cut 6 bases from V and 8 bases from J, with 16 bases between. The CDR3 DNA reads TGTGCCAGCAGAGTGGGAGCATTAGATACCCAGTACTTC. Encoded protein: CASRVGALDTQYF.

CDR3 nucleotides: TGTGCCAGCAGCCCAAAAGGGTCAGATACGCAGTATTTT. Its translation: CASSPKGSDTQYF. The chain combines TRBV11-2 with TRBJ2-3; D unclear. CDR3 length: 13 amino acids. The germline gives CDR1 SGHAT, CDR2 FQNNGV. V lost 5 bases and J 4 bases, leaving 10 bases between the germline ends.

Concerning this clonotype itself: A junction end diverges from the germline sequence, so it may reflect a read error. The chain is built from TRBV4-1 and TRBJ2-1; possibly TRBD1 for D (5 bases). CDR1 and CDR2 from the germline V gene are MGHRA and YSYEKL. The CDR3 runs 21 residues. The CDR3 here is CASSQDRGSWRPLSSYNEPFF. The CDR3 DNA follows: TGCGCCAGCAGCCAAGATAGGGGTAGCTGGAGACCCTTAAGCTCCTACAATGAGCCGTTCTTC.

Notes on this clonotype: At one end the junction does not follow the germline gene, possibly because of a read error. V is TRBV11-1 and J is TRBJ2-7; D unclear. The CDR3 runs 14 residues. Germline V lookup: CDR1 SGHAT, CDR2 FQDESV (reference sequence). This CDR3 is CASSFEAARYEQYF. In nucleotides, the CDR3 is TGTGCTAGCAGCTTCGAAGCAGCTCGGTACGAGCAGTACTTC.

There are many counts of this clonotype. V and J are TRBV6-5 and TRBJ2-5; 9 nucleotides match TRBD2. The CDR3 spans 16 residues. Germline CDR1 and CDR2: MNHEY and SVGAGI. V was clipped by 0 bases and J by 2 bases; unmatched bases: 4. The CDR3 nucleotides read TGTGCCAGCAGTTACTCCCCGACTAGCGGACAAGAGACCCAGTACTTC. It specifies CASSYSPTSGQETQYF.

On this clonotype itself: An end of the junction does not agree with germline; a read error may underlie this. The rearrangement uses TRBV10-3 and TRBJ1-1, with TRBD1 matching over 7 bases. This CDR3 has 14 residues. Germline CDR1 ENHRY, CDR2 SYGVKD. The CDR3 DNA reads TGTGCCATCACAGAACCGACAGGGAGGACTGAGGCTTTCTTT. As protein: CAITEPTGRTEAFF.

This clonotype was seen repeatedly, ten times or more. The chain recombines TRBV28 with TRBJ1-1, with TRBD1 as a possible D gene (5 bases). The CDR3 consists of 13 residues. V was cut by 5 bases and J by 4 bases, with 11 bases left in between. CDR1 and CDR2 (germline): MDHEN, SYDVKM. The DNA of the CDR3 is TGTGCCAGCAGTGCCCAGACAGCCACTGAAGCTTTCTTT. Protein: CASSAQTATEAFF.

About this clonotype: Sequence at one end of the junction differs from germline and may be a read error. The CDR3, as DNA: TGTGCCAGCAGAGAAGCGCAGGGTCAGGAGACCCAGCATTTT. Residues: CASREAQGQETQHF. The chain employs TRBV6-1 and TRBJ1-5, with a tentative D call TRBD1 (5 bases). Germline assignment: CDR1 MNHNS and CDR2 SASEGT. This CDR3 has 14 residues.

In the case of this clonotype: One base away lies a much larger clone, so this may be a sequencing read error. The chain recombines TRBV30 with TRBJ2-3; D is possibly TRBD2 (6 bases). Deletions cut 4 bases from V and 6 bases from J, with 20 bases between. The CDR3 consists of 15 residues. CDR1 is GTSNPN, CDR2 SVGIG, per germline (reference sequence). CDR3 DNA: TGTGCCTGGAAGAATACCATGGGGCGGGGTGATACGCAGTATTTT. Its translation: CAWKNTMGRGDTQYF.